This T cell receptor beta chain was retrieved from a study of blood T cell repertoires in COVID-19 (dated by TCRdb to the early 2020s). Regarding the research as a whole: The collaborator samples originated in the United States, Italy and Spain and spanned the acute and convalescent phases of COVID-19. Samples came from the ongoing ImmuneRACE study (first 160 participants) plus 1,254 subjects from 6 global collaborators. Where HLA class I and class II types were available, the types were taken from metadata supplied by the sample provider, not from assay-based typing. The material from the prospective study consisted of cDNA or gDNA derived from T cells, B-cell-depleted T cells, or PBMCs. The repertoires were released in a freely available public database intended as a resource for research on the immune response to SARS-CoV-2. Deeply sampled blood TCRbeta repertoires from subjects exposed to, actively infected with, or recovered from COVID-19 were included in the dataset. The sample metadata nearly always contained a de-identified subject ID, COVID-19 status, age in years and sex. The full study reports these points: The amount of clinical and demographic metadata varied by source and participant and was provided uncurated.

V trim: 6 bases; J trim: 4 bases; unmatched bases: 11. The CDR3 runs 15 amino acids, cysteine and phenylalanine included. CDR3 DNA only is kept here, 45 bases in frame from base 1. According to the germline V gene (reference sequence), CDR1 reads MNHEY and CDR2 reads SMNVEV. The collaborating institutions used their own protocols to collect whole blood in K2EDTA tubes. For TCRbeta analysis, collaborator samples were shipped as frozen whole blood, as isolated PBMCs, or as DNA extracted from either sample type. To note about this clone: Its antigen is currently not known. No clone much larger than this one lies a single base away; base qualities are absent.

The immunoSEQ Assay, a bias-controlled multiplex PCR, was used to amplify TCRbeta CDR3 regions from genomic DNA. On the study's bioinformatics: Nucleated cell counts per sample were estimated from amplification of reference gene primers within the assay. To quantify the absolute abundance of each unique TCRbeta CDR3 rearrangement, sequence reads were collapsed and filtered. For each sample, productive Simpson clonality was calculated as the square root of Simpson's diversity index across productive rearrangements. As stored in TCRdb, this immuneACCESS dataset retains in-frame rearrangements with V and J assigned. A fraction of the clones does not appear; measured against another copy, unresolved V genes explain less than half of the discrepancy, and the remainder lacks a known reason. For V, J and clone size, that table is used; D and trimming come from the DNA. This sample comprises around 59,000 clones, about 86% of them detected only once. The ten largest clones take up approximately 4.8% of the sample.

The chain is encoded by TRBV27 joined to TRBJ1-1; TRBD1 aligns with 7 central bases. This clonotype was obtained from a man between 60 and 75 years old with acute or convalescent COVID-19. Sequencing was done on a sample of peripheral blood. The DNA sequence is as follows: TGTGCCAGCAGCGAGAGGAGGGGGCCGGGCACTGAAGCTTTCTTT. This is translated as CASSERRGPGTEAFF.